This TCR beta chain was sequenced during a study of CD8+ T cells in alopecia areata. Notes on the study in general: Under tofacitinib, numerous expanded lesional clonotypes remained detectable in scalp and blood.

The germline gives CDR1 SQVTM, CDR2 ANQGSEA. This CDR3 has 11 residues. cDNA serving as the sequencing template came from extracted, reverse transcribed RNA. The assay was immunoSEQ multiplex PCR, and TCRdb's table has in-frame clones only and misses some. The data hold some 160,000 clones, with 65% observed a single time. In the case of this clone: The antigen remains unidentified. A read error may produce the germline difference seen at one junction end.

Noted treatment: oral pan-JAK inhibitor, 5-10 mg twice daily. The sequence derives from a human donor with alopecia areata. The gene calls are TRBV29-1 and TRBJ2-7; D is perhaps TRBD1 (5 bases). Source: CD4+ T cells sorted from blood, taken at week 4, from a patient treated with tofacitinib. The CDR3 loop reads CSVEDMGQLRF. In DNA, the CDR3 is TGCAGCGTTGAAGACATGGGGCAGCTACGCTTC.